This T cell receptor (beta chain) emerged from a study of blood T cell repertoires in COVID-19. Per germline, CDR1 SEHNR and CDR2 FQNEAQ (reference sequence). V shed 1 base and J 9 bases; nucleotides not matched to a gene: 4. This CDR3 is built from 15 residues. Here immunoSEQ multiplex PCR was the method, and the copy in TCRdb shows in-frame clones only, minus some. The table records about 170,000 clones, about 83% of them present only once. The TCR sequence derives from an older woman who had recovered from COVID-19. J is TRBJ1-6 and V is TRBV7-9; 9 bases are a match to TRBD1. Sequenced: peripheral blood. The chain's CDR3 is CASSLDRGLGSPLHF. The DNA for the CDR3 is TGTGCCAGCAGCTTAGACAGGGGGCTAGGTTCACCCCTCCACTTT.